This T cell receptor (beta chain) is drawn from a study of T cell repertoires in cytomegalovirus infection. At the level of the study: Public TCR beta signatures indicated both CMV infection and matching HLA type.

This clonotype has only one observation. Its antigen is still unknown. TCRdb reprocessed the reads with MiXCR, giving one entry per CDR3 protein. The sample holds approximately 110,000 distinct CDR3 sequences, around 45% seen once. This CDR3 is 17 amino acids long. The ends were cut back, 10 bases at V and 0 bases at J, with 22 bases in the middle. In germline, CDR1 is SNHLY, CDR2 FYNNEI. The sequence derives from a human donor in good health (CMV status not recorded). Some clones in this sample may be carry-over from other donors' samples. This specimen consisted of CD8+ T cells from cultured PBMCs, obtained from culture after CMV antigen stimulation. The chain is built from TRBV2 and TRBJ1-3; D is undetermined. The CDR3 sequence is CAIALPSTASSGNTIYF. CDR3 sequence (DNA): TGTGCCATCGCCTTACCATCGACTGCGAGCTCTGGAAACACCATATATTTT.